The clone carrying this T cell receptor (beta chain) was seen only a few times. One end of the junction is discordant with germline, which a read error may explain. This sample is drawn from a study of T cells in Graves' hyperthyroidism and ophthalmopathy. The CDR3 consists of 14 residues. Per the germline V gene, CDR1 is DFQATT and CDR2 is SNEGSKA (reference sequence). Patients were excluded because of uncontrolled infection, other autoimmune disease, pregnancy or lactation. TCR beta CDR3 sequences were amplified from RNA transcripts. With the HTBI primer set, the TCR CDR3 went through a first round of RT-PCR. Each CDR3 protein is one row after TCRdb ran MiXCR on the multiplex PCR reads. The repertoire includes about 700,000 distinct CDR3 sequences, approximately 14% of them detected once, and about 10% sits in the top ten.

This TCR came from a woman aged 18 to 35 with Graves' hyperthyroidism. This chain uses TRBV20-1 with TRBJ2-1; maybe TRBD2 (5 bases). The sequencing sample was made of blood. DNA of the CDR3: TGCAGTGCCGACTATAGCGAACCCTACAATGAGCGGTTCTTC. Its protein is CSADYSEPYNERFF.